This T cell receptor (beta chain) comes out of a study of cytomegalovirus exposure and HLA in healthy donors. Trimming cost V 7 bases and J 0 bases, with 13 bases left between them. This CDR3 has 15 amino acids. In germline, CDR1 is SNHLY, CDR2 FYNNEI. The PCR employed 60 Vbeta primers together with 13 Jbeta primers. Method: immunoSEQ multiplex PCR; TCRdb's copy keeps in-frame clones and lacks some. This table has over 70,000 clones, 65% to 75% appearing once. Study-level findings and limits: The classifier reportedly diagnosed cytomegalovirus status with high specificity and sensitivity. Reports state that TCR beta sequences accurately predicted most subjects' HLA-A and HLA-B alleles.

On this clone itself: Antigen specificity is unknown.

The clonotype was recovered from a man aged 30-40 years in good health and CMV-seropositive. The material sequenced was PBMCs. The chain uses TRBV2 and TRBJ2-1, with a tentative D call TRBD2 (5 bases). CDR3 protein: CASKDWQSSYNEQFF. The CDR3 DNA reads TGTGCCAGCAAGGACTGGCAGAGCTCCTACAATGAGCAGTTCTTC.